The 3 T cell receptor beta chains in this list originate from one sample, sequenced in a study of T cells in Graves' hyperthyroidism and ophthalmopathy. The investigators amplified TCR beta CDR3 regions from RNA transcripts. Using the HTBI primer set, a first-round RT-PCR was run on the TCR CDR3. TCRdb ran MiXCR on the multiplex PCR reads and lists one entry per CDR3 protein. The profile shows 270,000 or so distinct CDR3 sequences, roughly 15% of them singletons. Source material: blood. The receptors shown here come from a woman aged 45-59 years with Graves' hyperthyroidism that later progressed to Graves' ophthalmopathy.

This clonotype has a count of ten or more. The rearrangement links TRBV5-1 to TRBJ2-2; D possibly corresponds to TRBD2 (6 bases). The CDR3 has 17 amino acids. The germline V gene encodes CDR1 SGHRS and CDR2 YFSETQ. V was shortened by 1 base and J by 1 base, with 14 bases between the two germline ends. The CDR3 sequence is CASSLFVTGVNTGELFF. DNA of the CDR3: TGCGCCAGCAGCTTGTTTGTAACGGGAGTGAACACCGGGGAGCTGTTTTTT.

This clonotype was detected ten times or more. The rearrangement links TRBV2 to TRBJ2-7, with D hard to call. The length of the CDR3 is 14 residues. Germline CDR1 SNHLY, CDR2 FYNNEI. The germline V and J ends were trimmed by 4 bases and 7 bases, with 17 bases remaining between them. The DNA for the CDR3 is TGTGCCAGCAGTGCAGGTCCTGGCCCGCTAGAGCAGTACTTC. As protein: CASSAGPGPLEQYF.

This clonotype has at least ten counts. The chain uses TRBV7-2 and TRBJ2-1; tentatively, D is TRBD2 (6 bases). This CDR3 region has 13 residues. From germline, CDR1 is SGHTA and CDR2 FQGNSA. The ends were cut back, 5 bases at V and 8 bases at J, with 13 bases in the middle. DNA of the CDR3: TGTGCCAGCAGCCGCCTGAGGAGGGATGAGCAGTTCTTC. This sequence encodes CASSRLRRDEQFF.